What follows are 11 T cell receptor beta chains derived from one specimen sequenced in a study of pediatric ulcerative colitis. During colonoscopy, one to two rectal pinch biopsies were collected. Method: immunoSEQ multiplex PCR; TCRdb's copy keeps in-frame clones and lacks some. Among over 45,000 clones listed, under 80% were seen once. Sequencing was done on a sample of gut tissue. The source of these receptors is a girl aged 10-17 years with moderate ulcerative colitis.

The genes are TRBV7-8 and TRBJ2-5; 9 positions agree with TRBD2. Germline V CDR1 and CDR2: SGHVS, FQNEAQ. The V segment lost 5 bases and the J segment 5 bases; nucleotides outside the gene matches: 18. The CDR3 sequence is 18 residues long. CDR3 nucleotides: TGTGCCAGCAGCCCTAGAGTACTAGCGGGCCCGGACGGGGAGACCCAGTACTTC. The encoded protein is CASSPRVLAGPDGETQYF.

This clone showed up just a few times. The chain links TRBV4-2 to TRBJ1-5, with a tentative D call TRBD1 (6 bases). The germline CDR1 and CDR2 sequences are LGHNA and YNFKEQ. The CDR3 is 15 amino acids. V dropped 0 bases and J dropped 6 bases, with 12 bases sitting between them. CDR3 DNA: TGTGCCAGCAGCCAAGAGACGGGGGCTACTCAGCCCCAGCATTTT. Translating it yields CASSQETGATQPQHF.

This chain joins TRBV7-2 and TRBJ2-7; possible D gene TRBD2, 6 bases. Germline CDR1 and CDR2: SGHTA and FQGNSA. The V end was cut by 6 bases, the J end by 3 bases, with 18 bases between. This CDR3 spans 15 amino acids. The CDR3 is CASSRAGQAIYEQYF. The CDR3 DNA sequence: TGTGCCAGCAGTAGGGCGGGGCAGGCGATCTACGAGCAGTACTTC.

The chain combines TRBV11-2 with TRBJ2-5; D uncertain. Trimming left V 5 bases short and J 1 base short, with 2 bases between. Germline loops: CDR1 SGHAT, CDR2 FQNNGV. The CDR3 has 11 residues. CDR3 sequence reads: CASSIQETQYF. The CDR3 bases are TGTGCCAGCAGCATCCAAGAGACCCAGTACTTC.

J is TRBJ2-1 and V is TRBV29-1; either TRBD1 or TRBD2 may fit D (5 bases each). Germline values: CDR1 SQVTM, CDR2 ANQGSEA. This CDR3 is 12 amino acids long. Deletions cut 3 bases from V and 4 bases from J, with 7 bases between. CDR3 protein: CSVERGYNEQFF. The CDR3 DNA reads TGCAGCGTTGAGAGGGGATACAATGAGCAGTTCTTC.

The rearrangement links TRBV6-1 to TRBJ2-7; D gene uncertain. Trimming pared 3 bases from V and 2 bases from J, leaving 11 bases between. Germline-derived CDR1 and CDR2 are MNHNS and SASEGT. The CDR3 sequence is 14 residues long. The chain's CDR3 is CASSDFGGPYEQYF. The CDR3 bases are TGTGCCAGCAGTGACTTCGGCGGACCCTACGAGCAGTACTTC.

This sequence joins TRBV11-2 and TRBJ2-7, with 14 positions matching TRBD2. The CDR3 has 16 residues. CDR1 and CDR2 (germline): SGHAT, FQNNGV. Trimming removed 5 bases from V and 4 bases from J; junction bases left unmatched: 7. DNA for the CDR3: TGTGCCAGCAGCCCCGGGACTAGCGGGAGTTTGTACGAGCAGTACTTC. This encodes CASSPGTSGSLYEQYF.

The chain uses TRBV28 and TRBJ1-5; TRBD1 is a possible D gene (5 bases). Germline CDR1 reads MDHEN; CDR2 reads SYDVKM. The length of the CDR3 is 16 residues. The germline V and J ends were trimmed by 1 base and 5 bases, with 15 bases remaining between them. The CDR3 spells CASSLFSGQRYQPQHF. The DNA for the CDR3 is TGTGCCAGCAGTTTATTTTCAGGACAACGATATCAGCCCCAGCATTTT.

The V call is TRBV7-9, the J call TRBJ1-1, with D maybe TRBD1 (5 bases). V lost 7 bases to trimming and J lost 11 bases, with 17 bases between them. The CDR3 consists of 12 residues. Germline CDR1 SEHNR, CDR2 FQNEAQ (reference sequence). CDR3: CASMGGYGEAFF. The CDR3 coding sequence is TGTGCCAGCATGGGGGGGTACGGAGAGGCTTTCTTT.

This chain joins TRBV6-1 and TRBJ1-1; TRBD1 agrees at 8 bases. Germline-derived CDR1 and CDR2 are MNHNS and SASEGT. V lost 5 bases, J lost 5 bases, and 7 bases stayed unmatched. The length of the CDR3 is 14 residues. CDR3 DNA: TGTGCCAGCAGTTTGGACAGGGCTTGGACTGAAGCTTTCTTT. It specifies CASSLDRAWTEAFF.

V usage is TRBV19 and J usage is TRBJ2-2, with no clear D. CDR3 length: 14 amino acids. The germline V gene has CDR1 LNHDA and CDR2 SQIVND (reference sequence). V dropped 5 bases and J dropped 6 bases, with 13 bases sitting between them. DNA of the CDR3: TGTGCCAGTAGTCGCCAGGCGACGTCCGGGGAGCTGTTTTTT. Its translation is CASSRQATSGELFF.